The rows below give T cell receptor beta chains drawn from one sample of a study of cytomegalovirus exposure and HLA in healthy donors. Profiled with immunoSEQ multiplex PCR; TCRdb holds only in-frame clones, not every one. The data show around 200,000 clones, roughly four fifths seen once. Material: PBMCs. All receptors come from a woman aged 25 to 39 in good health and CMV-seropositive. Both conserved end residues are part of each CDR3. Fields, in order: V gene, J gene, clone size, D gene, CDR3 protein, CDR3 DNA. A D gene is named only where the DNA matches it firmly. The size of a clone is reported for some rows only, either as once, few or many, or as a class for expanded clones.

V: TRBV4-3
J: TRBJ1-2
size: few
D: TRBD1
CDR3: CASSQTGVQGYTF
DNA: TGCGCCAGCAGCCAGACAGGGGTTCAAGGCTACACCTTC

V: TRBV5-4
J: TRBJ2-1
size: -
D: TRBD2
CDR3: CASTEGGGRAHNEQFF
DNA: TGTGCCAGCACCGAAGGAGGCGGGAGAGCACACAATGAGCAGTTCTTC

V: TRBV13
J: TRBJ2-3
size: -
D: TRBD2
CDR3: CASSANLAGPTDTQYF
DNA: TGTGCCAGCAGCGCAAACCTAGCGGGGCCCACAGATACGCAGTATTTT

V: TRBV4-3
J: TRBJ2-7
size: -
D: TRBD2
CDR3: CASSQGGAGLSYEQYF
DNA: TGCGCCAGCAGCCAAGGTGGAGCGGGACTCTCCTACGAGCAGTACTTC

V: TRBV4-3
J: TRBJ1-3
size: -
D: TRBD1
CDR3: CASSRDREGTGNTIYF
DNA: TGCGCCAGCAGCCGGGACAGGGAGGGAACTGGAAACACCATATATTTT

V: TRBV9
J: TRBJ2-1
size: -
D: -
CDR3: CASSVGGGSSYNEQFF
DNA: TGTGCCAGCAGCGTAGGGGGCGGCAGCTCCTACAATGAGCAGTTCTTC

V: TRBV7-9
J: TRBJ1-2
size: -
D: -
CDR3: CASSSQVVEGYTF
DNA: TGTGCCAGCAGCTCGCAGGTGGTAGAAGGCTACACCTTC

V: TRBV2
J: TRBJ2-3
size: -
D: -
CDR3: CASSELTGSDTQYF
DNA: TGTGCCAGCAGTGAATTAACAGGCTCAGATACGCAGTATTTT

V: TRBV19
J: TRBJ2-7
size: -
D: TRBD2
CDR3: CATRTSGGDRYEQYF
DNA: TGTGCCACCCGGACTAGCGGAGGAGATCGTTACGAGCAGTACTTC

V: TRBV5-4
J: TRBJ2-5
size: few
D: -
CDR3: CASSLDQSRRETQYF
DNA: TGTGCCAGCAGCTTGGATCAGTCAAGGAGGGAGACCCAGTACTTC

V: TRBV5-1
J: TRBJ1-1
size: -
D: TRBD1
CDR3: CASSLWTGDMNTEAFF
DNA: TGCGCCAGCAGCTTATGGACAGGTGATATGAACACTGAAGCTTTCTTT

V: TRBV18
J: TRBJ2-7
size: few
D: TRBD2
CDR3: CASSPGLVSYEQYF
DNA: TGTGCCAGCTCACCAGGACTAGTCTCCTACGAGCAGTACTTC

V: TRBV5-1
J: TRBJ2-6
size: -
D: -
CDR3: CASSFEVGSGANVLTF
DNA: TGCGCCAGCAGCTTCGAGGTTGGATCTGGGGCCAACGTCCTGACTTTC

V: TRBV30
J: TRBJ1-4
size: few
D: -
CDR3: CAWSTQVGKLFF
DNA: TGTGCCTGGAGTACGCAAGTCGGAAAACTGTTTTTT

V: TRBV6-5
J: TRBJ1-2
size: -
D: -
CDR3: CASSPGQKGVYGYTF
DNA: TGTGCCAGCAGTCCCGGACAGAAGGGGGTCTATGGCTACACCTTC

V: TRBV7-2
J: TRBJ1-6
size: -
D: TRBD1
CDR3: CASSSGTGNSPLHF
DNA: TGTGCCAGCAGCTCCGGGACAGGGAATTCACCCCTCCACTTT

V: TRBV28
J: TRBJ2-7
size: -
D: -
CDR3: CASSSVTYEQYF
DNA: TGTGCCAGCAGTTCGGTTACCTACGAGCAGTACTTC

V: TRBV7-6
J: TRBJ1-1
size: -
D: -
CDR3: CASSLESRGTEAFF
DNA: TGTGCCAGCAGCTTAGAATCCCGGGGGACTGAAGCTTTCTTT

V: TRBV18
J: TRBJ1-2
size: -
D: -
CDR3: CASSRIIEGKSRDIFDGYTF
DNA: TGTGCCAGCTCACGGATTATAGAAGGAAAGAGCCGGGACATCTTCGATGGCTACACCTTC

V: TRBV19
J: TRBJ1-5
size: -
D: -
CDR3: CASSIDLRASNQPQHF
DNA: TGTGCCAGTAGTATAGACCTCAGGGCTAGCAATCAGCCCCAGCATTTT

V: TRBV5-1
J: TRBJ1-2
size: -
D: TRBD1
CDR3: CASGTGGHGYTF
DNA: TGCGCCAGCGGGACAGGGGGCCATGGCTACACCTTC

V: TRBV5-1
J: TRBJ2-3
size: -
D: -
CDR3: CASSMGQVTDTQYF
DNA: TGCGCCAGCAGCATGGGGCAGGTCACCGATACGCAGTATTTT

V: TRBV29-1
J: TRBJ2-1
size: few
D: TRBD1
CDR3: CSVPRTGGAFLVNEQFF
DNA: TGCAGCGTCCCACGGACAGGGGGGGCCTTCCTAGTCAATGAGCAGTTCTTC

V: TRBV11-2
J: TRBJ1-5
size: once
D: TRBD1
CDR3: CASSLAPGGAEPQHF
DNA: TGTGCCAGCAGCTTAGCTCCAGGGGGCGCGGAGCCCCAGCATTTT

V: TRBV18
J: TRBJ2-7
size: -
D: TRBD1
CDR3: CASSSSGTGAPVTYEQYF
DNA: TGTGCCAGCTCATCCTCCGGGACAGGGGCCCCCGTCACCTACGAGCAGTACTTC

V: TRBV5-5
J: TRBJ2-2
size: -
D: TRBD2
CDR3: CASSLTAGERGGELFF
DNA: TGTGCCAGCAGCCTCACAGCGGGAGAGAGAGGCGGGGAGCTGTTTTTT

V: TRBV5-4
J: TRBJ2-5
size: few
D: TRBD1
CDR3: CASSLRDRVQETQYF
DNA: TGTGCCAGCAGCTTAAGAGACAGGGTCCAAGAGACCCAGTACTTC

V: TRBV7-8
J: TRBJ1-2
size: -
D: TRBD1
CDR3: CASSPGQGYYGYTF
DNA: TGTGCCAGCAGCCCAGGACAGGGGTACTATGGCTACACCTTC

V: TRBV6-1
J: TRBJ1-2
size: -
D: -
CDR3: CASSGNLRGYGYTF
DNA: TGTGCCAGCAGTGGGAATCTTCGGGGGTATGGCTACACCTTC

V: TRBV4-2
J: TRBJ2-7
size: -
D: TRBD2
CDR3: CASSQAGTSAYEQYF
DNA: TGTGCCAGCAGCCAAGCCGGGACTAGCGCCTACGAGCAGTACTTC

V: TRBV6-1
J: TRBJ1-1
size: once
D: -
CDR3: CASRTGGGNEAFF
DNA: TGTGCCAGCAGGACAGGAGGCGGAAATGAAGCTTTCTTT

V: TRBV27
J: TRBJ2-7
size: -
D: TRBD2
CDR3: CASSSTAGGRFRYEQYF
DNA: TGTGCCAGCAGTTCCACAGCGGGAGGACGCTTCCGCTACGAGCAGTACTTC

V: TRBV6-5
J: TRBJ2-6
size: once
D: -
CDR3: CASSSEDISGANVLTF
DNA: TGTGCCAGCAGTTCAGAGGACATCTCTGGGGCCAACGTCCTGACTTTC

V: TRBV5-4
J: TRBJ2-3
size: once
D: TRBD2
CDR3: CASSLGLGGASDTQYF
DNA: TGTGCCAGCAGCTTGGGTCTCGGGGGGGCCTCAGATACGCAGTATTTT

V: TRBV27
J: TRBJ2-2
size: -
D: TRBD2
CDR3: CASTRASGPPLNTGELFF
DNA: TGTGCCAGCACTCGGGCTAGCGGGCCTCCCCTAAACACCGGGGAGCTGTTTTTT

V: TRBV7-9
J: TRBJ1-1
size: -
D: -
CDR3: CASSLRGVGTEAFF
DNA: TGTGCCAGCAGCTTAAGGGGTGTGGGCACTGAAGCTTTCTTT

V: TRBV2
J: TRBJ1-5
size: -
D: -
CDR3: CASSKQGRGNQPQHF
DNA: TGTGCCAGCAGTAAACAGGGTAGGGGCAATCAGCCCCAGCATTTT

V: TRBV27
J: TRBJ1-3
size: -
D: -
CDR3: CASSSKTAAHSGNTIYF
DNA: TGTGCCAGCAGTTCAAAGACAGCTGCTCACTCTGGAAACACCATATATTTT

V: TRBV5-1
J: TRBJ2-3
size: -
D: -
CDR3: CASSLEGLTDTQYF
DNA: TGCGCCAGCAGCTTGGAGGGGCTCACAGATACGCAGTATTTT

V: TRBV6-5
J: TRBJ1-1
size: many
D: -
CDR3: CASSRLLTEAFF
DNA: TGTGCCAGCAGCCGGTTGTTGACTGAAGCTTTCTTT

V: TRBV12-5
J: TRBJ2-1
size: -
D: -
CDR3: CASGLVGVPMGDFF
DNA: TGTGCTAGTGGTTTGGTAGGTGTCCCGATGGGCGATTTCTTC

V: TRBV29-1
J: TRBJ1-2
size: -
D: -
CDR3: CSVLDPGGGYTF
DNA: TGCAGCGTTTTGGACCCCGGCGGGGGCTACACCTTC

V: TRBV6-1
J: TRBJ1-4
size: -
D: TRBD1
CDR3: CASSDLGQGYEKLFF
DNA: TGTGCCAGCAGTGACTTGGGACAGGGGTATGAAAAACTGTTTTTT

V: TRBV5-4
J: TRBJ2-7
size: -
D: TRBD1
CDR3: CASSPGQGTREQYF
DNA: TGTGCCAGCAGCCCGGGACAGGGAACGCGGGAGCAGTACTTC

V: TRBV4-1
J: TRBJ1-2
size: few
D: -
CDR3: CASSQTDRNYGYTF
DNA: TGCGCCAGCAGCCAGACCGACAGAAACTATGGCTACACCTTC

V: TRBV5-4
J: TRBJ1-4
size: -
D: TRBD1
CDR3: CASSAGGTTNEKLFF
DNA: TGTGCCAGCAGTGCAGGGGGAACAACTAATGAAAAACTGTTTTTT

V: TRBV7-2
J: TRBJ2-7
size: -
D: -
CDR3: CASSVTYEQYF
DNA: TGTGCCAGCAGCGTTACCTACGAGCAGTACTTC

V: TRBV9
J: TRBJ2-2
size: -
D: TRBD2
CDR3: CASSVGGSVTGELFF
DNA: TGTGCCAGCAGCGTAGGCGGGAGTGTCACCGGGGAGCTGTTTTTT

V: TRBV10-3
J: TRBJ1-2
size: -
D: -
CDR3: CAISTQGLGYGYTF
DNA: TGTGCCATCAGCACGCAGGGTCTTGGCTATGGCTACACCTTC

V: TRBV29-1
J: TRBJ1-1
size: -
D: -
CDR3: CSVIPGEEGNF
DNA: TGCAGCGTAATCCCCGGGGAGGAAGGGAACTTT

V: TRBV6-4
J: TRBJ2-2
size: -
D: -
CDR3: CASSQEGDTGELFF
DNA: TGTGCCAGCAGTCAGGAAGGGGATACCGGGGAGCTGTTTTTT

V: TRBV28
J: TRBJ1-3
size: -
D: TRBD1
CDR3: CASSSLGQSGNTIYF
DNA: TGTGCCAGCAGTTCCCTGGGACAGTCTGGAAACACCATATATTTT